This T cell receptor beta chain was observed in a study of blood T cells in healthy people across ages. Study-wide points: There was a strong correlation between TCR beta diversity and naive T cell percentage. Estimates drawn from one million T cells were deemed to understate diversity.

Remarks on this clonotype: What it binds is unknown.

A second PCR of roughly 6 to 12 cycles used a sample-barcoded 5' primer and a J-beta primer mix. Sequencing yielded, for each sample, at least 3 million paired-end reads carrying CDR3. MiXCR was run by TCRdb on the 5' RACE reads, yielding one entry per CDR3 protein. Here the sample spans under 950,000 distinct CDR3 sequences, 22% being singletons. This clonotype originated in an older man in good health. The sequenced sample was blood.

Written as DNA, the CDR3 is TGCAGCGCCCGGCAGGGGACAGATACGCAGTATTTT. Amino acid sequence: CSARQGTDTQYF. The V call is TRBV29-1, the J call TRBJ2-3; possibly TRBD1 for D (6 bases). Germline CDR1 SQVTM, CDR2 ANQGSEA. Trimming left V 7 bases short and J 3 bases short, with 11 bases between. The CDR3 is 12 residues long.